The TCR beta chain described here comes from a study of shared clonotypes between healthy human individuals. Study summary: CD4 naive and memory got three plates each, CD8 naive two, CD8 memory one.

Genomic DNA from each subset was divided evenly over several immunoSEQ plates. Profiled with immunoSEQ multiplex PCR; TCRdb holds only in-frame clones, not every one. Of hundreds of thousands of clones in the sample, approximately 96% were seen once. CDR1 is SNHLY and CDR2 is FYNNEI in the germline V gene. The CDR3 spans 14 residues. V gave up 3 bases and J gave up 2 bases, with 8 bases separating them. Remarks on this clone: Its antigen is still unknown.

Naive-designated CD8 cells lacked CD45RO, were positively enriched for CCR7, and omitted terminally differentiated effector memory CD45RA+ cells. General study points: What limited the represented genetic and exposure-history diversity was the small number of donors.

The rearrangement uses TRBV2 and TRBJ1-5; unclear D gene. This clonotype was obtained from a woman aged 25 to 39 in good health. The sample was naive CD8+ T cells sorted from blood. The CDR3 spells CASSDDWGNQPQHF. DNA for the CDR3: TGTGCCAGCAGTGATGACTGGGGCAATCAGCCCCAGCATTTT.